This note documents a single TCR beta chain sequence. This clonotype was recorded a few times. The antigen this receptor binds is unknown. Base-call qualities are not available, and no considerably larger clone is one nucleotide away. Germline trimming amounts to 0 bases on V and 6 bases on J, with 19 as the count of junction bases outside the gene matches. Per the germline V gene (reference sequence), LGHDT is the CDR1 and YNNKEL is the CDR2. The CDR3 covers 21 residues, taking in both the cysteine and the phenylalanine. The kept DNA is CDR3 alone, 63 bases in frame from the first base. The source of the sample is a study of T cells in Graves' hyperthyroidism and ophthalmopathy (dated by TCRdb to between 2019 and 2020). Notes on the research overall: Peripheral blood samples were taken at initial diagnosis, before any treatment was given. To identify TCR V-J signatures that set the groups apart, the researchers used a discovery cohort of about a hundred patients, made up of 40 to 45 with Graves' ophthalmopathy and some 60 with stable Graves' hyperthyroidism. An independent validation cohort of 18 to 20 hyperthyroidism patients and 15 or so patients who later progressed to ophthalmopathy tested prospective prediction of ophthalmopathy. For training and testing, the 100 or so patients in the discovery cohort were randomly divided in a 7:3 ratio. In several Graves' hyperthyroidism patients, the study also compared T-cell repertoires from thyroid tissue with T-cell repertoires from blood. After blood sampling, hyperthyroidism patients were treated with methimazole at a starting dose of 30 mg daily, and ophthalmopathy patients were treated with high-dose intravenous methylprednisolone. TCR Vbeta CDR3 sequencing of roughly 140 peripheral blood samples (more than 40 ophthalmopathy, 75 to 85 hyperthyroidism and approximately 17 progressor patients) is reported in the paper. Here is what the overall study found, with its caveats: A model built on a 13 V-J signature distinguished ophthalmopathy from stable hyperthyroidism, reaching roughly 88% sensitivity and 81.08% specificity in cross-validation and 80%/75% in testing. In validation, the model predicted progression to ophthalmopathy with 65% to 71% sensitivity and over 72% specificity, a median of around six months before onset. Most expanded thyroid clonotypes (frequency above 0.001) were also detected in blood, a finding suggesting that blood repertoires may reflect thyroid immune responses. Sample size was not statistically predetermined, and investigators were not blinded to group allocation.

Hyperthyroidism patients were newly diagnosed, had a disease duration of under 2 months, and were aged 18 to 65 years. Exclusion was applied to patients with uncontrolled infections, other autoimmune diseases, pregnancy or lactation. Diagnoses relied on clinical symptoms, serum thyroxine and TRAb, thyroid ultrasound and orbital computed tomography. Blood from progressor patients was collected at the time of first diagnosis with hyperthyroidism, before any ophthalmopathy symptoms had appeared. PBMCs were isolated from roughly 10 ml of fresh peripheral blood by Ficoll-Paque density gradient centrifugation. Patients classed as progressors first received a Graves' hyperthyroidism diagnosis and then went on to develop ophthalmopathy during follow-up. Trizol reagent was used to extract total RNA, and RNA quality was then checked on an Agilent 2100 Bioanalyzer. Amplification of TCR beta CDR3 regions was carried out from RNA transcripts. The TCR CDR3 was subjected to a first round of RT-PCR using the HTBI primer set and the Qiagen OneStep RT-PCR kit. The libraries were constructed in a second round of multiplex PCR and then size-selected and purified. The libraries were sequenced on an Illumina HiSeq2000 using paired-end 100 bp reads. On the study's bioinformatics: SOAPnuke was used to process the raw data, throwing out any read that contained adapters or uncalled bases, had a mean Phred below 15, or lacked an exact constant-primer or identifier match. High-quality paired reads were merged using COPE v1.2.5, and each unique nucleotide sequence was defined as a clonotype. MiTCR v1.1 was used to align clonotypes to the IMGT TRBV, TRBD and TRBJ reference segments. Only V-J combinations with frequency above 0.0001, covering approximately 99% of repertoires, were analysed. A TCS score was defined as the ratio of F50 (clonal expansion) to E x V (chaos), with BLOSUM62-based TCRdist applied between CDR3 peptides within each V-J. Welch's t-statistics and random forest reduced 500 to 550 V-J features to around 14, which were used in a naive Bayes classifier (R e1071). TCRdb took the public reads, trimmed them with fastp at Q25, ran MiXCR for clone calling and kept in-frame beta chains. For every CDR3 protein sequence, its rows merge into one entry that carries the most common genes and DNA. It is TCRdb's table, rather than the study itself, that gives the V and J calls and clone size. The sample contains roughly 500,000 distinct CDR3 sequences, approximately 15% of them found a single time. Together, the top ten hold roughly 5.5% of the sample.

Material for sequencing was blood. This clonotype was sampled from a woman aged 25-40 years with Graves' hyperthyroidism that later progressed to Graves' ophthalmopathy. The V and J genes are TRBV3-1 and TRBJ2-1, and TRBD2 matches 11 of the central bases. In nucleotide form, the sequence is TGTGCCAGCAGCCAAGATGAGATGAGGCTAGCGGGAGGTAATAGGGTCAATGAGCAGTTCTTC. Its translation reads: CASSQDEMRLAGGNRVNEQFF.